A selection of T cell receptor beta chains follows, all from one sample in a study of blood T cells in healthy people across ages. TCRdb passed the 5' RACE reads through MiXCR, listing each CDR3 protein once. The sample contains under 1,000,000 distinct CDR3 sequences, around 36% of which appear only once. The material sequenced was blood. All receptors come from a man between 18 and 35 years old in good health. Each CDR3 is given with its conserved first and last residue. A D gene is named only where the DNA matches it firmly. The size entry is marked missing in some rows and otherwise reads once, few, many or a size class.

DNA: TGCAGTGCGGGGGAGGGGGGTAGCTCCTACAATGAGCAGTACTTC
CDR3: CSAGEGGSSYNEQYF
size: NA
V: TRBV20-1
D: NA
J: TRBJ2-7

DNA: TGTGCCAGCAGCGTAGATTTGGTGTGGACTGAAGCTTTCTTT
CDR3: CASSVDLVWTEAFF
size: few
V: TRBV9
D: NA
J: TRBJ1-1

DNA: TGTGCCATCAGTGAGTCGAGTTTGGGGTATGGCTACACCTTC
CDR3: CAISESSLGYGYTF
size: NA
V: TRBV10-3
D: NA
J: TRBJ1-2

DNA: TGTGCCAGTAGTATTGGGCCAGCGGGATTGTACGAGCAGTACTTC
CDR3: CASSIGPAGLYEQYF
size: NA
V: TRBV19
D: TRBD2
J: TRBJ2-7

DNA: TGCAGTGCTAGAGATTGGAAGACAGGAGATAATGAAAAACTGTTTTTT
CDR3: CSARDWKTGDNEKLFF
size: NA
V: TRBV20-1
D: NA
J: TRBJ1-4

DNA: TGCAGTGCCTTGGACTTAGCCAAAAACATTCAGTACTTC
CDR3: CSALDLAKNIQYF
size: NA
V: TRBV20-1
D: NA
J: TRBJ2-4

DNA: TGTGCCAGTAGTATAGGGACAGCCTATAATTCACCCCTCCACTTT
CDR3: CASSIGTAYNSPLHF
size: NA
V: TRBV19
D: NA
J: TRBJ1-6

DNA: TGTGCCAGCAGCTTTCAGGCGGCCCTTACGAACACTGAAGCTTTCTTT
CDR3: CASSFQAALTNTEAFF
size: few
V: TRBV7-2
D: NA
J: TRBJ1-1

DNA: TGTGCCAGCAGTTTCGGTCGTGGGGCCTACAATGAGCAGTTCTTC
CDR3: CASSFGRGAYNEQFF
size: few
V: TRBV12-3/TRBV12-4
D: NA
J: TRBJ2-1

DNA: TGCGCCAGCAGCTTGATGGATCGGGACCCAAATGTTGCCACTGAAGCTTTCTTT
CDR3: CASSLMDRDPNVATEAFF
size: NA
V: TRBV5-1
D: NA
J: TRBJ1-1

DNA: TGTGCCAGCAGCCAAGAACTAGCGGCTAACAATGAGCAGTACTTC
CDR3: CASSQELAANNEQYF
size: NA
V: TRBV4-2
D: TRBD2
J: TRBJ2-5

DNA: TGCAGCGTGTCCCCCCGCGCTAACTATGGCTACACCTTC
CDR3: CSVSPRANYGYTF
size: many
V: TRBV29-1
D: NA
J: TRBJ1-2

DNA: TGCGCCAGCAGCCAAGTAGTGAGAGAGACCCAGTACTTC
CDR3: CASSQVVRETQYF
size: few
V: TRBV4-3
D: NA
J: TRBJ2-5

DNA: TGTGCCAGCAGTGAACAGGGTCGTCAGGGCTACACCTTC
CDR3: CASSEQGRQGYTF
size: few
V: TRBV2
D: NA
J: TRBJ1-2

DNA: TGTGCCAGCAGCTTATGGCGGTCTAGCTCTGGGGCCAACGTCCTGACTTTC
CDR3: CASSLWRSSSGANVLTF
size: NA
V: TRBV7-9
D: NA
J: TRBJ2-6

DNA: TGTGCCAGCTCTCAAGTTTCTAGCGGGGGCCGTGAGACCCAGTACTTC
CDR3: CASSQVSSGGRETQYF
size: few
V: TRBV18
D: TRBD2
J: TRBJ2-5

DNA: TGTGCCGGCAGCTTAAAAGCTAACCCCTACGAGCAGTACTTC
CDR3: CAGSLKANPYEQYF
size: once
V: TRBV7-9
D: NA
J: TRBJ2-7

DNA: TGTGCCAGCAGCGGGACCAATGAGCAGTTCTTC
CDR3: CASSGTNEQFF
size: NA
V: TRBV9
D: NA
J: TRBJ2-1

DNA: TGTGCCAGCAGCTTAGGGGCATCGGGGGCGGCAGATACGCAGTATTTT
CDR3: CASSLGASGAADTQYF
size: NA
V: TRBV7-2
D: NA
J: TRBJ2-3